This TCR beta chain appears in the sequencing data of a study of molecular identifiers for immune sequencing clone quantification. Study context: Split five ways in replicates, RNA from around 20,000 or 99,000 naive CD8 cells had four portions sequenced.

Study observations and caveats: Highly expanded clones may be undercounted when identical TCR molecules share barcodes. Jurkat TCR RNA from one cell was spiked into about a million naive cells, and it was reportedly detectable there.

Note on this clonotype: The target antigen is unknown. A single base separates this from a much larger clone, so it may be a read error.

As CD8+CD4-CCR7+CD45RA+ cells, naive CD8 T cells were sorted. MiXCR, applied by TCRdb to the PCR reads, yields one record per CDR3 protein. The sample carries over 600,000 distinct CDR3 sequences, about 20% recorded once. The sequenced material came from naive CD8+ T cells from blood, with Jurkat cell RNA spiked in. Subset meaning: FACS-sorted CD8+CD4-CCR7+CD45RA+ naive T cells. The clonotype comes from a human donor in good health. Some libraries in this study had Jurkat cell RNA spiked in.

The CDR3 nucleotides are TGTGCCAGCAGTTTCGCAGGGGAGGAAAAACTGTTTTTT. It translates to CASSFAGEEKLFF. The rearrangement links TRBV12-3 or TRBV12-4 to TRBJ1-4, with a possible D match to TRBD1 (6 bases). Between the trimmed V and J ends, which lost 3 bases and 8 bases, there was a span of 10 bases. The CDR3 spans 13 residues.